One sample yielded the 2 T cell receptor beta chains listed below, sequenced in a study of tumor-infiltrating lymphocytes in primary liver carcinoma. From 500 ng of total RNA, TCR beta-specific cDNA was reverse-transcribed using a constant-region primer. Slightly modified ARM-PCR, run as three nested multiplex PCR rounds, produced the TCR beta libraries. Amplification in the first two PCR rounds was performed using TRBV1-TRBV30 forward primers and a C-beta reverse primer for 10 cycles each. TCRdb recomputed calls from the multiplex PCR reads with MiXCR, one row per CDR3 protein. There are some 190,000 distinct CDR3 sequences in the sample; about 60% occur only once, and 72% lies in the top ten. Blood RNA originated from unsorted whole blood, with germline DNA additionally extracted. The sample was peripheral blood. Receptor source: a middle-aged man with primary liver carcinoma and hepatitis B virus infection.

With respect to this clonotype: A much larger clone sits a single nucleotide away, making a read error possible. The genes are TRBV11-2 and TRBJ2-1; D assignment may be TRBD1 or TRBD2 (5 bases each). There are 15 residues in the CDR3. Trimming stripped 5 bases from V and 6 bases from J, with 17 bases between. The V gene's germline CDR1 is SGHAT and CDR2 FQNNGV. This chain's CDR3 is CASSPQVSGGNEQFF. In DNA form, the CDR3 reads TGTGCCAGCAGCCCTCAGGTCAGTGGGGGCAATGAGCAGTTCTTC.

There are a few counts of this clonotype. This sequence joins TRBV5-4 and TRBJ2-2; possibly TRBD1 for D (6 bases). The CDR3 consists of 17 residues. Looked up from germline, CDR1 is SGHNT and CDR2 is YYREEE (reference sequence). Trimming cost V 4 bases and J 5 bases, with 21 bases left between them. CDR3 nucleotides: TGTGCCAGCAGCAATCCCGGGCCAGGGGCGCCTACCGGGGAGCTGTTTTTT. This gives the protein CASSNPGPGAPTGELFF.